The rows below give T cell receptor beta chains drawn from one sample of a study of cytomegalovirus exposure and HLA in healthy donors. TCRdb's table, derived via immunoSEQ multiplex PCR, lists solely in-frame clones and lacks some. This table lists approximately 190,000 clones. Sequenced input: PBMCs. The origin of the receptors is a boy aged 5-17 years in good health and CMV-seronegative. The CDR3 runs from the conserved cysteine through the conserved F or W. The order of the fields is D gene, V gene, J gene, CDR3 length, CDR3 DNA, CDR3 protein. The D gene is left open where the match is weak.

>NA|TRBV27|TRBJ2-3|14
TGTGCCAGCAGTACCGGGGTTAGCACAGATACGCAGTATTTT
CASSTGVSTDTQYF
>TRBD2|TRBV9|TRBJ2-3|16
TGTGCCAGCAGCGTAGATGGAGCGGGGGGATCAGATACGCAGTATTTT
CASSVDGAGGSDTQYF
>TRBD1|TRBV9|TRBJ2-7|14
TGTGCCAGCAGCGTAGGGACAGGGACCTACGAGCAGTACTTC
CASSVGTGTYEQYF
>NA|TRBV11-2|TRBJ2-1|16
TGTGCCAGCAGCCCCATTCTAAGTCCAGGGACAAATGAGCAGTTCTTC
CASSPILSPGTNEQFF
>NA|TRBV2|TRBJ2-1|13
TGTGCCAGCAATAGGAGGAACTACAATGAGCAGTTCTTC
CASNRRNYNEQFF
>NA|TRBV6-5|TRBJ2-7|14
TGTGCCAGCAGTTACGAGGGGGGGCCGGAAGAGCAGTACTTC
CASSYEGGPEEQYF
>NA|TRBV5-4|TRBJ2-5|16
TGTGCCAGCAGCTTGGATTGGGGCAGGCCGGGAGAGACCCAGTACTTC
CASSLDWGRPGETQYF
>NA|TRBV27|TRBJ1-6|13
TGTGCCAGCAGTTCCGGGGGGACTTCACCCCTCCACTTT
CASSSGGTSPLHF
>NA|TRBV18|TRBJ2-6|16
TGTGCCAGCTCACCTCAGGGGCCATCAGGGGCCAACGTCCTGACTTTC
CASSPQGPSGANVLTF
>TRBD1|TRBV18|TRBJ1-6|14
TGTGCCAGCGCTGGGACAGGGGTCAATTCACCCCTCCACTTT
CASAGTGVNSPLHF
>NA|TRBV9|TRBJ1-1|14
TGTGCCAGCAGCGTAGGAGGGAGGAACACTGAAGCTTTCTTT
CASSVGGRNTEAFF
>NA|TRBV28|TRBJ1-3|15
TGTGCCAGCAGCCCCGGGACAAGGGAGGGAAACACCATATATTTT
CASSPGTREGNTIYF
>NA|TRBV9|TRBJ2-5|13
TGTGCCAGCAGCGTCCTCGGCCAAGAGACCCAGTACTTC
CASSVLGQETQYF
>TRBD1|TRBV28|TRBJ2-1|14
TGTGCCAGCGGGCATCGGGACAGGGACCATGAGCAGTTCTTC
CASGHRDRDHEQFF
>NA|TRBV30|TRBJ2-1|12
TGTGCCTGGAGTGTCGGGTGGGATGAGCAGTTCTTC
CAWSVGWDEQFF
>TRBD1|TRBV29-1|TRBJ1-1|17
TGCAGCGCTCAGAGAGGGGGCGGGACAGGGCTGAACACTGAAGCTTTCTTT
CSAQRGGGTGLNTEAFF
>TRBD1|TRBV16|TRBJ2-1|15
TGTGCCAGCAGCCGGGAGGGACAGGGAAAGAATGAGCAGTTCTTC
CASSREGQGKNEQFF
>NA|TRBV5-1|TRBJ2-3|14
TGCGCCAGCAGCTTGAAGAGCCACACAGATACGCAGTATTTT
CASSLKSHTDTQYF
>NA|TRBV4-2|TRBJ1-6|16
TGTGCCAGCAGCCGAAACTTAGCGAACTCCGATTCACCCCTCCACTTT
CASSRNLANSDSPLHF
>TRBD1|TRBV5-1|TRBJ2-5|13
TGCGCCAGCTCCCAGGGGGAAGGAGAGACCCAGTACTTC
CASSQGEGETQYF
>NA|TRBV14|TRBJ2-5|15
TGTGCCAGCAGCCACCTCCGGGGGGCTAGGGAGACCCAGTACTTC
CASSHLRGARETQYF
>NA|TRBV9|TRBJ1-6|17
TGTGCCAGCAGCGTAGACGAGGAGTTTCTAAATAATTCACCCCTCCACTTT
CASSVDEEFLNNSPLHF
>TRBD2|TRBV19|TRBJ2-1|14
TGTGCCAGTAGTTTCCGGGGGGGATACAATGAGCAGTTCTTC
CASSFRGGYNEQFF
>TRBD1|TRBV5-1|TRBJ1-6|16
TGCGCCAGCAGCCGCACGGAGGGACAGGGTACGACACCCCTCCACTTT
CASSRTEGQGTTPLHF
>NA|TRBV6-5|TRBJ2-1|13
TGTGCCAGCAGTTACAGGGGTAACAATGAGCAGTTCTTC
CASSYRGNNEQFF
>NA|TRBV4-1|TRBJ1-5|19
TGCGCCAGCAGCCAGATACTCTGGCCAGGGGTTACGAGCAATCAGCCCCAGCATTTT
CASSQILWPGVTSNQPQHF
>TRBD1|TRBV5-1|TRBJ1-6|17
TGCGCCAGCAGCGGGGGATCCGGGGACAGGGGAGGTTCACCCCTCCACTTT
CASSGGSGDRGGSPLHF
>NA|TRBV4-1|TRBJ2-7|14
TGCGCCAGCAGCCAAGGCGACAGGACCTACGAGCAGTACTTC
CASSQGDRTYEQYF
>NA|TRBV7-9|TRBJ2-7|13
TGTGCCAGCAGCTCCGGGATCTCCTACGAGCAGTACTTC
CASSSGISYEQYF
>TRBD1|TRBV5-1|TRBJ2-1|15
TGCGCCAGCAGCCTGGGGACAGGGACCTACAATGAGCAGTTCTTC
CASSLGTGTYNEQFF
>TRBD1|TRBV30|TRBJ1-3|14
TGTGCCTGGAGTGACAGGGGACTTGGAAACACCATATATTTT
CAWSDRGLGNTIYF
>NA|TRBV4-1|TRBJ2-7|14
TGCGCCAGCAGCCAAGATCTGGCCCTCTACGAGCAGTACTTC
CASSQDLALYEQYF
>TRBD2|TRBV7-6|TRBJ2-5|14
TGTGCCAGCAGCCCAGCGGGGGGGGGTGAGACCCAGTACTTC
CASSPAGGGETQYF
>NA|TRBV4-1|TRBJ1-3|14
TGCGCCAGCAGCCAAGTTCTCTCTGGAAACACCATATATTTT
CASSQVLSGNTIYF
>NA|TRBV7-9|TRBJ1-1|13
TGTGCCAGCAGCCCCGAACGAGGGCCTGAAGCTTTCTTT
CASSPERGPEAFF
>TRBD1|TRBV30|TRBJ1-1|14
TGTGCCTGGAGTGGAGGCCAGGGGGTTAACGAAGCTTTCTTT
CAWSGGQGVNEAFF
>TRBD1|TRBV27|TRBJ2-7|14
TGTGCCAGCAGTTTATCACAGGGGGCCGGCGAGCAGTACTTC
CASSLSQGAGEQYF
>NA|TRBV5-1|TRBJ1-3|14
TGCGCCAGCGCCGGGGGAATCTCTGGAAACACCATATATTTT
CASAGGISGNTIYF
>TRBD2|TRBV15|TRBJ2-5|20
TGTGCCACCAGCAGAGACGGGACTAGCGGGGATATTGCCCAGGGGGAGACCCAGTACTTC
CATSRDGTSGDIAQGETQYF
>NA|TRBV19|TRBJ1-2|14
TGTGCCACCCTTCCTGAGGCAGGGAACTATGGCTACACCTTC
CATLPEAGNYGYTF
>NA|TRBV11-2|TRBJ2-7|14
TGTGCCAGCAGCTTAGGCCTAGCTTCCTACGAGCAGTACTTC
CASSLGLASYEQYF
>TRBD2|TRBV9|TRBJ2-7|15
TGTGCCAGCAGCCCGACTAGCGGGGGGGGATACGAGCAGTACTTC
CASSPTSGGGYEQYF
>TRBD2|TRBV7-3|TRBJ2-2|16
TGTGCCAGCAGCTATACCGGGACTAGCGGCACCAGGGAGCTGTTTTTT
CASSYTGTSGTRELFF
>TRBD1|TRBV6-4|TRBJ1-2|12
TGTGCCAGCAGTGGGACAGGGGTTGGCTACACCTTC
CASSGTGVGYTF
>NA|TRBV6-1|TRBJ2-7|15
TGTGCCAGCAGTTTTACAGGGACCAACTCCTACGAGCAGTACTTC
CASSFTGTNSYEQYF
>TRBD1|TRBV6-5|TRBJ2-7|14
TGTGCCAGCAGTACCTGGGACAGGGGGAGCGAGCAGTACTTC
CASSTWDRGSEQYF
>TRBD1|TRBV6-6|TRBJ2-7|15
TGTGCCAGCAGCTCCGGGACAGGGACTTCCTACGAGCAGTACTTC
CASSSGTGTSYEQYF
>TRBD1|TRBV11-1|TRBJ2-3|14
TGTGCCAGCAGCGGTTTACGAGGAGGACAGGGCGAGTATTTT
CASSGLRGGQGEYF
>NA|TRBV5-4|TRBJ2-5|14
TGTGCCAGCAGCTTGAGTGGGGGCAGCGAGACCCAGTACTTC
CASSLSGGSETQYF
>NA|TRBV5-4|TRBJ2-5|15
TGTGCCAGCAGTCTTCAGAATACGATCCAAGAGACCCAGTACTTC
CASSLQNTIQETQYF
>NA|TRBV29-1|TRBJ1-2|13
TGCAGCGTTGTCCGGGGGGGGCGTGAGGGCTACACCTTC
CSVVRGGREGYTF
>TRBD2|TRBV11-2|TRBJ2-2|15
TGTGCCAGCAGCCCGGTAGCGGGGGGGTACGGGGAGCTGTTTTTT
CASSPVAGGYGELFF
>NA|TRBV7-9|TRBJ2-3|13
TGTGCCAGCAGCTCCGAGGGCGCAGATACGCAGTATTTT
CASSSEGADTQYF
>NA|TRBV7-9|TRBJ1-4|14
TGTGCCAGCAGCTTATCTTCAGGATTAGAAAAACTGTTTTTT
CASSLSSGLEKLFF
>TRBD2|TRBV10-3|TRBJ2-7|14
TGTGCCATCAGTTTAGCGGGGAGCTCCTACAAGCAGTACTTC
CAISLAGSSYKQYF
>TRBD1|TRBV28|TRBJ2-3|15
TGTGCCAGCAGTTTATACAGGGGTGGAACAGATACGCAGTATTTT
CASSLYRGGTDTQYF
>NA|TRBV11-2|TRBJ2-7|13
TGTGCCAGCAGCTTAGCGGCTAGCGACGAGCAGTACTTC
CASSLAASDEQYF
>TRBD1|TRBV6-4|TRBJ2-3|16
TGTGCCAGCAGTGATGGGACAGGCGGCCCCACAGATACGCAGTATTTT
CASSDGTGGPTDTQYF